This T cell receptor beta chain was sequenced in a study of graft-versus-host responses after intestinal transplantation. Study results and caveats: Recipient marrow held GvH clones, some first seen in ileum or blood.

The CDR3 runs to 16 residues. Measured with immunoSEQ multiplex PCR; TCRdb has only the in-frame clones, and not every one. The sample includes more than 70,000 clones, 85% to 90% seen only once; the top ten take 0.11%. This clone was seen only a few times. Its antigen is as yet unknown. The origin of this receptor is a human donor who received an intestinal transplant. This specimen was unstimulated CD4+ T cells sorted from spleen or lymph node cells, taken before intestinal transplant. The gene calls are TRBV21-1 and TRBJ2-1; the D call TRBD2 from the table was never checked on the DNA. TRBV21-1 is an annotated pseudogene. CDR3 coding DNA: TGTGCCAGCAGCAAAGACTGCGGGGGGACCTATGGTGAGCAGTTCTTC. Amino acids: CASSKDCGGTYGEQFF.